Below are 23 T cell receptor beta chains sequenced from a single sample in a study of T cell repertoires in aging, cancer and after chemotherapy. A mixed TRB-A/B primer pool amplified rearranged TRB by multiplex touch-down PCR. TCRdb itself ran the multiplex PCR reads through MiXCR, one entry per CDR3 protein. This sample has some 9,700 distinct CDR3 sequences, with approximately 35% found just once. Amplification of TCR beta used genomic DNA extracted from peripheral blood. Material for sequencing was blood. The receptors originated from a human donor in good health. The donor label of this sample is uncertain.

By sample fraction, this clonotype is medium-sized (0.01 to 0.1%). V and J are TRBV6-5 and TRBJ2-5; no reliable D call. The ends were cut back, 6 bases at V and 5 bases at J, with 13 bases in the middle. This CDR3 has 13 amino acids. From germline, CDR1 is MNHEY and CDR2 SVGAGI. Here the CDR3 reads CASRLSSRETQYF. CDR3 bases: TGTGCCAGCAGGCTAAGCAGTAGGGAGACCCAGTACTTC.

By sample share, this clonotype is medium-sized. V usage is TRBV19 and J usage is TRBJ1-6; D is perhaps TRBD1 (5 bases). V was clipped by 3 bases and J by 5 bases, with 14 bases between them. The CDR3 has 16 residues. Germline V gives CDR1 LNHDA, CDR2 SQIVND (reference sequence). The CDR3 nucleotides read TGTGCCAGTAGTATCTCCAGGGTGAGGCATAATTCACCCCTCCACTTT. Its translation: CASSISRVRHNSPLHF.

V is TRBV5-6 and J is TRBJ2-3; D is perhaps TRBD1 or TRBD2 (5 bases each). Germline loops: CDR1 SGHDT, CDR2 YYEEEE. The CDR3 covers 17 residues. Trimming left V 1 base short and J 2 bases short, with 17 bases between. The CDR3 loop reads CASSLPLGTASTDTQYF. CDR3 in DNA: TGTGCCAGCAGCTTGCCGCTGGGGACGGCGTCCACAGATACGCAGTATTTT.

This clonotype occurred a few times. This rearrangement joins TRBV5-6 to TRBJ2-3; D is perhaps TRBD2 (5 bases). Germline V gene data show CDR1 as SGHDT and CDR2 as YYEEEE. Deletions cut 5 bases from V and 3 bases from J, with 10 bases between. The length of the CDR3 is 13 residues. The CDR3 is CASRTVATDTQYF. In nucleotides, the CDR3 is TGTGCCAGCAGAACGGTAGCGACAGATACGCAGTATTTT. Combining the CDR3 with reference TRBV5-6 and TRBJ2-3 gives the whole variable domain DAGVTQSPTHLIKTRGQQVTLRCSPKSGHDTVSWYQQALGQGPQFIFQYYEEEERQRGNFPDRFSGHQFPNYSSELNVNALLLGDSALYLCASRTVATDTQYFGPGTRLTVL.

V usage is TRBV19 and J usage is TRBJ1-5; 12 bases line up with TRBD1. There are 17 residues in the CDR3. The ends lost 2 bases at V and 5 bases at J; junction bases unmatched: 7. Per the germline V gene, CDR1 is LNHDA and CDR2 is SQIVND (reference sequence). The CDR3 is CASSIIFGTGGDQPQHF. Here the CDR3 DNA reads TGTGCCAGTAGTATAATCTTCGGGACAGGGGGCGATCAGCCCCAGCATTTT.

The V and J genes are TRBV6-5 and TRBJ1-5; no reliable D call. The V gene's germline CDR1 is MNHEY and CDR2 SVGAGI. The V and J ends lost 5 bases and 0 bases respectively, with 17 bases between them. The CDR3 length is 17 residues. The CDR3 DNA is TGTGCCAGCAGTGAATGGTCAGGTTACTATAGCAATCAGCCCCAGCATTTT. This sequence encodes CASSEWSGYYSNQPQHF.

The J gene is TRBJ1-2, the V gene TRBV6-2 or TRBV6-3; 9 positions agree with TRBD1. The ends lost 0 bases at V and 10 bases at J; junction bases unmatched: 3. From germline, CDR1 is MNHEY and CDR2 SVGEGT. CDR3 length equals 13 residues. CDR3 in amino acids: CASSYSRTGVYTF. CDR3 nucleotides: TGTGCCAGCAGTTACTCGAGGACAGGGGTCTACACCTTC.

The chain recombines TRBV10-3 with TRBJ1-5; D is unresolved. CDR3 length: 15 residues. CDR1 ENHRY and CDR2 SYGVKD come from the germline V gene. V shed 0 bases and J shed 0 bases, with 6 bases lying between them. The CDR3 loop reads CAISESSISNQPQHF. The CDR3 DNA follows: TGTGCCATCAGTGAGTCCTCGATTAGCAATCAGCCCCAGCATTTT.

J is TRBJ2-1 and V is TRBV7-6; D remains unclear. Per germline, CDR1 SGHVS and CDR2 FNYEAQ. V was clipped by 5 bases and J by 6 bases, with 14 bases between them. The CDR3 is made up of 14 amino acids. CDR3 sequence (DNA): TGTGCCAGCAGCCTCCGACGCGGCCGCAATGAGCAGTTCTTC. It yields the protein CASSLRRGRNEQFF.

This clonotype was seen only once. The genes are TRBV5-4 and TRBJ2-7, with 8 bases that match TRBD2. The CDR3 consists of 13 residues. The germline CDR1 and CDR2 sequences are SGHNT and YYREEE (reference sequence). The V segment lost 4 bases and the J segment 3 bases; nucleotides outside the gene matches: 3. The CDR3 is CASSPGLGYEQYF. The DNA of the CDR3 is TGTGCCAGCAGCCCGGGACTAGGCTACGAGCAGTACTTC.

The chain recombines TRBV5-4 with TRBJ2-1; D is ambiguous. The CDR3 is 12 amino acids. Trimming left V 0 bases short and J 6 bases short, with 4 bases between. The germline CDR1 and CDR2 sequences are SGHNT and YYREEE (reference sequence). For the CDR3, the DNA is TGTGCCAGCAGCTTGGCCGGCAATGAGCAGTTCTTC. Translating it yields CASSLAGNEQFF. The whole variable domain, filled in from reference TRBV5-4 and TRBJ2-1, reads ETGVTQSPTHLIKTRGQQVTLRCSSQSGHNTVSWYQQALGQGPQFIFQYYREEENGRGNFPPRFSGLQFPNYSSELNVNALELDDSALYLCASSLAGNEQFFGPGTRLTVL.

The V call is TRBV27, the J call TRBJ2-1, with D tentatively TRBD1 (5 bases). V dropped 6 bases and J dropped 7 bases, with 10 bases sitting between them. Per the germline V gene, CDR1 is MNHEY and CDR2 is SMNVEV (reference sequence). The length of the CDR3 is 12 residues. CDR3 residues: CASSRRQNEQFF. CDR3 in DNA: TGTGCCAGCAGCCGTAGACAGAATGAGCAGTTCTTC.

By share, this clonotype ranks as medium-sized (0.01 to 0.1%). This chain links TRBV5-4 with TRBJ1-2; D gene unclear. V lost 0 bases and J lost 7, with 7 bases in between. The CDR3 sequence is 12 residues long. Germline V gene lookup returns CDR1 SGHNT and CDR2 YYREEE (reference sequence). Here the CDR3 DNA reads TGTGCCAGCAGCTTGGAGTCGGGTGGCTACACCTTC. Its translation: CASSLESGGYTF. Full variable domain (rest looked up from reference TRBV5-4 and TRBJ1-2): ETGVTQSPTHLIKTRGQQVTLRCSSQSGHNTVSWYQQALGQGPQFIFQYYREEENGRGNFPPRFSGLQFPNYSSELNVNALELDDSALYLCASSLESGGYTFGSGTRLTVV.

This chain uses TRBV10-3 with TRBJ2-7; 8 bases agree with TRBD1. Unmatched junction bases numbered 7, after V lost 4 bases and J lost 5 bases. The CDR3 covers 14 residues. The germline CDR1 and CDR2 sequences are ENHRY and SYGVKD. This chain's CDR3 is CAISAATGEDEQYF. The CDR3 DNA is TGTGCCATCAGTGCCGCGACAGGGGAGGACGAGCAGTACTTC.

V gene TRBV10-3 combines with J gene TRBJ2-5; 10 bases line up with TRBD1. CDR1 is ENHRY and CDR2 is SYGVKD in the germline V gene. The CDR3 covers 16 residues. Trimming took 3 bases from V and 2 from J; bases not matched to a gene: 6. The CDR3 DNA reads as TGTGCCATCAGTGACCCTGACAGGGGGCCACAAGAGACCCAGTACTTC. This translates into CAISDPDRGPQETQYF.

In its sample, this clonotype was seen a few times. V and J are TRBV6-1 and TRBJ2-5, with a possible D match to TRBD1 (5 bases). The CDR3 consists of 12 residues. V was clipped by 7 bases and J by 7 bases, with 13 bases between them. Per the germline V gene, CDR1 is MNHNS and CDR2 is SASEGT. The CDR3 coding sequence is TGTGCCAGCACCATCTATCAGGGGACCCAGTACTTC. Its protein product is CASTIYQGTQYF.

The chain uses TRBV6-1 and TRBJ1-2; no clear D. This CDR3 region has 17 residues. V lost 0 bases to trimming and J lost 0 bases, with 14 bases between them. Germline V lookup: CDR1 MNHNS, CDR2 SASEGT. CDR3: CASSEAYRFTANYGYTF. CDR3 nucleotide sequence: TGTGCCAGCAGTGAAGCGTACAGATTTACAGCTAACTATGGCTACACCTTC.

This clonotype was seen a handful of times. This sequence joins TRBV6-6 and TRBJ2-7, with TRBD2 as a possible D gene (5 bases). Trimming took off 5 bases at V and 3 bases at J, with 17 bases between the two ends. This CDR3 spans 15 amino acids. CDR1 is MNHNY and CDR2 is SVGAGI in the germline V gene (reference sequence). As DNA, the CDR3 is TGTGCCAGCAGTGAATTCAGCCGGACTGTCTACGAGCAGTACTTC. Protein product: CASSEFSRTVYEQYF.

V and J are TRBV27 and TRBJ1-1; D gene uncertain. The CDR3 length is 14 residues. Germline CDR1 is MNHEY and CDR2 is SMNVEV (reference sequence). Trimming removed 2 bases at V and 1 base at J, with 8 bases between. The CDR3 loop reads CASSLGYGNTEAFF. CDR3 nucleotide sequence: TGTGCCAGCAGTTTAGGGTACGGGAACACTGAAGCTTTCTTT.

The chain combines TRBV5-5 with TRBJ2-7; 9 bases line up with TRBD2. J lost 4 bases, V lost 4 bases, and 12 bases had no gene match. The length of the CDR3 is 16 residues. Germline V lookup: CDR1 SGHKS, CDR2 YYEKEE (reference sequence). The CDR3 DNA sequence: TGTGCCAGCAGCGCCCCGAGGCGGGGGGGCCTGTACGAGCAGTACTTC. As protein: CASSAPRRGGLYEQYF. Based on the CDR3 plus reference TRBV5-5 and TRBJ2-7, the full variable domain is DAGVTQSPTHLIKTRGQQVTLRCSPISGHKSVSWYQQVLGQGPQFIFQYYEKEERGRGNFPDRFSARQFPNYSSELNVNALLLGDSALYLCASSAPRRGGLYEQYFGPGTRLTVT.

This clonotype was seen only a few times. The chain has TRBV7-2 and TRBJ2-7, with D uncertain. The CDR3 runs to 14 residues. The V end was cut by 2 bases, the J end by 4 bases, with 12 bases between. CDR1 is SGHTA, CDR2 FQGNSA, per germline. CDR3 sequence: CASSLSQVRYEQYF. CDR3 sequence (DNA): TGTGCCAGCAGCTTATCCCAGGTCCGGTACGAGCAGTACTTC.

The chain combines TRBV20-1 with TRBJ2-5, with TRBD2 identical over 12 bases. The CDR3 has 16 amino acids. Germline V lookup: CDR1 DFQATT, CDR2 SNEGSKA (reference sequence). J gave up 5 bases and V 6 bases, and 13 bases lay outside the gene matches. CDR3 in DNA: TGCAGTGCCGCGACTAGCGGGGGCCTCCGAGGGGAGACCCAGTACTTC. It specifies CSAATSGGLRGETQYF.

The rearrangement links TRBV6-5 to TRBJ1-2; possible D gene TRBD1, 6 bases. The length of the CDR3 is 15 residues. The V gene lost 5 bases and the J gene lost 4 bases, with 17 bases spanning the gap. Looked up from germline, CDR1 is MNHEY and CDR2 is SVGAGI. The CDR3: CASSQQPTGFYGYTF. The CDR3 nucleotides read TGTGCCAGCAGTCAACAGCCGACAGGCTTCTATGGCTACACCTTC.